The clone carrying this TCR beta chain was counted at least ten times. Its matching antigen is unknown. The data belong to a study of T cells in Graves' hyperthyroidism and ophthalmopathy. Study-level information: The initial diagnosis was the point when peripheral blood was collected, ahead of any treatment.

The CDR3 runs to 18 residues. Trimming at V came to 6 bases and at J to 2 bases, leaving 14 bases not matched to a gene. The germline gives CDR1 MDHEN, CDR2 SYDVKM. Study conclusions and caveats: Most thyroid clonotypes that were expanded above 0.001 also turned up in blood. Ophthalmopathy onset followed model prediction by a median roughly six months.

Using RNA transcripts as the source, TCR beta CDR3 regions were amplified. Primed by the HTBI set, a first-round RT-PCR was run on the TCR CDR3. Via MiXCR, TCRdb re-called the multiplex PCR reads, giving one row per CDR3 protein. Of roughly 350,000 distinct CDR3 sequences in the sample, 11% to 15% are singletons; the top ten hold under 30%. The chain recombines TRBV28 with TRBJ2-7; 12 nucleotides match TRBD2. The TCR comes from a woman aged 30 to 39 with Graves' hyperthyroidism. Sequencing input: blood. The CDR3 loop reads CASSYRLAGARNTYEQYF. The CDR3 bases are TGTGCCAGCAGCTATCGACTAGCGGGAGCCCGGAACACCTACGAGCAGTACTTC.